The clone carrying this T cell receptor beta chain was seen only a few times. No antigen is known for it. This record belongs to a study of T-cell memory formation after mild COVID-19. Whole-study findings and limits: Of the contracting clones, CD4+ ones lay mainly in CM and EM, and CD8+ ones in EMRA. In second-wave clones peaking day 37, SARS-CoV-2 specificity remained unconfirmed. Whereas later expanders leaned CD4+, clones contracting day 15 to 85 showed a balanced CD4/CD8 makeup.

5'RACE with constant-segment primers built TCRalpha and TCRbeta cDNA libraries with UMIs. MiXCR, run by TCRdb on the 5' RACE reads, gives a single entry per CDR3 protein. Of approximately 430,000 distinct CDR3 sequences listed, 20% to 30% are singletons. The CDR3 runs 13 residues. Trimming took off 4 bases at V and 5 bases at J, with 10 bases between the two ends. In germline, CDR1 is KGHSH, CDR2 LQKENI. The specimen sequenced was PBMCs or a T cell subset sorted from them (not recorded which). The chain employs TRBV18 and TRBJ2-3; D call uncertain. The source is an adult woman who had mild COVID-19 (a few samples of this study predate the infection). Cell type and time point are not known. The CDR3 DNA follows: TGTGCCAGCTCACGGGTTCTAGGAGATACGCAGTATTTT. Protein: CASSRVLGDTQYF.